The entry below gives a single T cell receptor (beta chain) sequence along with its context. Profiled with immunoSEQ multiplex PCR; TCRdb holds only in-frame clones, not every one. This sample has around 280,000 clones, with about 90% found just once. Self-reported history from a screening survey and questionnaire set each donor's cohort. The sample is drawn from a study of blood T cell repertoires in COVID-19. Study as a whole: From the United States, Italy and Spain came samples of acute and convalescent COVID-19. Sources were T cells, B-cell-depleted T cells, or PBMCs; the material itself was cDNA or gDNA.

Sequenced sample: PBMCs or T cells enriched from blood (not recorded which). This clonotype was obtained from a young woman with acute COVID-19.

DNA of the CDR3: TGTGCCAGCAGTGCAAATACAGGTTGGGGAACTGGGGAGCAGTACTTC. Its translation is CASSANTGWGTGEQYF. The chain uses TRBV6-1 and TRBJ2-7, with a tentative D call TRBD1 (5 bases). V dropped 4 bases and J dropped 7 bases, with 23 bases sitting between them. The CDR3 loop spans 16 amino acids. Germline V gene lookup returns CDR1 MNHNS and CDR2 SASEGT.